Listed below are T cell receptor beta chains from one sample, sequenced in a study of cytomegalovirus exposure and HLA in healthy donors. Sequencing used immunoSEQ multiplex PCR; TCRdb keeps in-frame clones, though not all of them. This table lists some 130,000 clones. Input material: PBMCs. The receptors originated from a woman in her forties in good health and CMV-seronegative. The CDR3 runs from the conserved cysteine through the conserved F or W. Fields, in order: J gene, D gene, V gene, CDR3 protein, CDR3 DNA. The D gene is left open where the match is weak.

>TRBJ2-3|-|TRBV6-5
CASSYGGYTDTQYF
TGTGCCAGCAGTTACGGGGGGTACACAGATACGCAGTATTTT
>TRBJ2-1|-|TRBV7-9
CASSPGLHYNEQFF
TGTGCCAGCAGCCCCGGTCTGCACTACAATGAGCAGTTCTTC
>TRBJ2-2|-|TRBV7-9
CASSLRNTGELFF
TGTGCCAGCAGTCTTAGAAACACCGGGGAGCTGTTTTTT
>TRBJ1-4|TRBD1|TRBV4-2
CASSQDWQQGGEKLFF
TGTGCCAGCAGCCAAGATTGGCAACAGGGGGGGGAAAAACTGTTTTTT
>TRBJ1-2|-|TRBV7-9
CASSPPQGYYGYTF
TGTGCCAGCAGCCCACCTCAGGGCTACTATGGCTACACCTTC
>TRBJ1-4|-|TRBV19
CASLGSSLGANEKLFF
TGTGCCAGTTTGGGTTCTTCCCTAGGGGCTAATGAAAAACTGTTTTTT
>TRBJ2-5|TRBD2|TRBV7-9
CASSLSGGQQETQYF
TGTGCCAGCAGCTTATCGGGGGGGCAACAAGAGACCCAGTACTTC
>TRBJ2-2|-|TRBV12-5
CASGLLRTGELFF
TGTGCTAGTGGTTTGTTGAGGACCGGGGAGCTGTTTTTT
>TRBJ2-7|TRBD2|TRBV5-1
CASSLAKGLAGGSGDEQYF
TGCGCCAGCAGCTTGGCCAAAGGACTAGCGGGGGGATCCGGTGACGAGCAGTACTTC
>TRBJ1-3|TRBD1|TRBV9
CASSVELGGQYSGNTIYF
TGTGCCAGCAGCGTAGAACTGGGGGGACAGTACTCTGGAAACACCATATATTTT
>TRBJ2-3|TRBD1|TRBV6-5
CASSYDRGRDTQYF
TGTGCCAGCAGTTATGACAGGGGGAGAGATACGCAGTATTTT
>TRBJ2-4|TRBD2|TRBV29-1
CSTSSGGAAKNIQYF
TGCAGCACCTCTAGCGGGGGGGCCGCCAAAAACATTCAGTACTTC
>TRBJ1-4|TRBD1|TRBV6-1
CASSADRVREKLFF
TGTGCCAGCAGTGCGGACAGGGTGAGGGAAAAACTGTTTTTT
>TRBJ1-2|-|TRBV5-4
CASSPGGRNYGYTF
TGTGCCAGCAGCCCGGGAGGACGGAACTATGGCTACACCTTC
>TRBJ2-7|-|TRBV27
CASSFGAGIFYEQYF
TGTGCCAGCAGTTTTGGGGCAGGGATTTTTTACGAGCAGTACTTC
>TRBJ2-6|-|TRBV2
CASSEVGASGANVLTF
TGTGCCAGCAGTGAGGTGGGGGCAAGTGGGGCCAACGTCCTGACTTTC
>TRBJ1-1|-|TRBV9
CASSVGGTEAFF
TGTGCCAGCAGCGTAGGAGGCACTGAAGCTTTCTTT
>TRBJ1-2|-|TRBV9
CASSVGQQGGYGYTF
TGTGCCAGCAGCGTAGGACAACAAGGGGGCTATGGCTACACCTTC
>TRBJ1-1|-|TRBV19
CASSSLRGAEAFF
TGTGCCAGTAGTTCTCTTCGGGGTGCTGAAGCTTTCTTT
>TRBJ2-3|TRBD2|TRBV9
CASSARGASGPDTQYF
TGTGCCAGCAGCGCGAGAGGGGCTAGCGGGCCAGATACGCAGTATTTT
>TRBJ2-2|-|TRBV11-2
CASSLTGQGYKGGELFF
TGTGCCAGCAGCTTAACGGGCCAGGGGTATAAGGGCGGGGAGCTGTTTTTT
>TRBJ2-3|-|TRBV27
CASSFRGRDTDTQYF
TGTGCCAGCAGTTTTCGGGGAAGGGACACAGATACGCAGTATTTT
>TRBJ2-4|TRBD1|TRBV10-3
CAISSDRGENIQYF
TGTGCCATCAGTTCTGACAGGGGCGAAAACATTCAGTACTTC
>TRBJ2-1|TRBD2|TRBV27
CASSSGLAGGEQFF
TGTGCCAGCAGTTCGGGACTAGCGGGGGGGGAGCAGTTCTTC
>TRBJ2-3|TRBD2|TRBV6-8
CASSPTSGGADTQYF
TGTGCCAGCAGTCCGACTAGCGGGGGTGCAGATACGCAGTATTTT
>TRBJ1-5|-|TRBV7-2
CASSSRLPHQPQHF
TGTGCCAGCAGCTCCCGACTCCCCCATCAGCCCCAGCATTTT
>TRBJ2-3|-|TRBV27
CASSLYRTDTQYF
TGTGCCAGCAGTCTATACAGGACAGATACGCAGTATTTT
>TRBJ1-1|TRBD1|TRBV5-4
CASSIVQGIGSEAFF
TGTGCCAGCAGCATAGTACAGGGGATCGGCTCTGAAGCTTTCTTT
>TRBJ1-5|-|TRBV29-1
CSVPRGHQPQHF
TGCAGCGTTCCGCGGGGCCATCAGCCCCAGCATTTT
>TRBJ1-5|-|TRBV10-3
CAISVNENQPQHF
TGTGCCATCAGTGTGAATGAGAATCAGCCCCAGCATTTT
>TRBJ2-1|TRBD2|TRBV18
CASSPPSGGELNEQFF
TGTGCCAGCTCACCCCCTAGCGGGGGGGAACTTAATGAGCAGTTCTTC
>TRBJ1-3|TRBD1|TRBV23-1
CASSHTGATLSGNTIYF
TGCGCCAGCAGTCACACAGGGGCGACCCTTTCTGGAAACACCATATATTTT
>TRBJ1-2|-|TRBV6-1
CASTPPQGGYTF
TGTGCCAGCACCCCCCCACAGGGTGGCTACACCTTC
>TRBJ2-7|TRBD2|TRBV28
CASRLAGLEQYF
TGTGCCAGCAGATTAGCGGGGTTGGAGCAGTACTTC
>TRBJ2-7|-|TRBV7-2
CASSKGSSYEQYF
TGTGCCAGCAGCAAGGGGTCATCCTACGAGCAGTACTTC
>TRBJ2-3|-|TRBV5-1
CASSLTYASTDTQYF
TGCGCCAGCAGCTTGACATACGCTAGCACAGATACGCAGTATTTT
>TRBJ2-6|-|TRBV4-3
CASSQADSSSGANVLTF
TGCGCCAGCAGCCAAGCGGACTCGAGCTCTGGGGCCAACGTCCTGACTTTC
>TRBJ2-1|-|TRBV29-1
CSVVTQGSSYNEQFF
TGCAGCGTTGTTACGCAGGGGAGCTCCTACAATGAGCAGTTCTTC
>TRBJ1-6|TRBD1|TRBV18
CASSPLGQGAKNSPLHF
TGTGCCAGCTCACCCCTGGGACAGGGGGCAAAGAATTCACCCCTCCACTTT
>TRBJ1-5|TRBD1|TRBV4-3
CASSQRTGGDQPQHF
TGCGCCAGCAGCCAACGGACAGGGGGCGATCAGCCCCAGCATTTT
>TRBJ1-5|-|TRBV4-2
CASSQSPGQPQHF
TGTGCCAGCAGCCAATCCCCAGGACAGCCCCAGCATTTT
>TRBJ1-3|-|TRBV2
CASSEGNRAGNTIYF
TGTGCCAGCAGTGAAGGGAACAGGGCTGGAAACACCATATATTTT
>TRBJ2-1|-|TRBV4-3
CASSQQAGTTYNEQFF
TGCGCCAGCAGCCAACAAGCGGGGACAACCTACAATGAGCAGTTCTTC
>TRBJ1-4|-|TRBV6-6
CASSYSTGDEKLFF
TGTGCCAGCAGTTACTCGACGGGAGATGAAAAACTGTTTTTT
>TRBJ1-1|-|TRBV7-2
CASSFHSLLTNTEAFF
TGTGCCAGCAGCTTCCACAGTTTACTTACGAACACTGAAGCTTTCTTT
>TRBJ1-1|TRBD1|TRBV25-1
CASSGTGATEAFF
TGTGCCAGCAGTGGTACAGGGGCGACTGAAGCTTTCTTT
>TRBJ1-1|-|TRBV18
CASSPFGQGMNTEAFF
TGTGCCAGCTCACCATTCGGCCAGGGAATGAACACTGAAGCTTTCTTT
>TRBJ2-3|TRBD1|TRBV28
CATIRTGLGDTQYF
TGTGCCACTATACGGACAGGGCTGGGAGATACGCAGTATTTT